One sample yielded the 28 T cell receptor beta chains listed below, sequenced in a study of patients and donors after allogeneic stem cell transplantation. TCRdb redid the calling of the RT-PCR reads with MiXCR, one entry per CDR3 protein. The sample holds about 160,000 distinct CDR3 sequences; about a quarter are singletons and the top ten take roughly 26%. Sequencing used blood, either unsorted or a sorted T cell fraction (not recorded which). Receptor source: a human donor who was either an allogeneic HSCT recipient or a stem cell or donor lymphocyte infusion donor (not recorded which). It is not recorded whose cells these are; they may come from a transplant donor.

The rearrangement uses TRBV5-1 and TRBJ2-3, with D possibly matching TRBD1 (6 bases). CDR3 length: 14 residues. CDR1 is SGHRS, CDR2 YFSETQ, per germline. V was clipped by 0 bases and J by 5 bases, with 10 bases between them. CDR3 sequence (DNA): TGCGCCAGCAGCTTGGACAGGGTAGGAGATACGCAGTATTTT. This encodes CASSLDRVGDTQYF.

This clonotype was seen a handful of times. This chain connects TRBV13 to TRBJ2-1; D unresolved. CDR3 length: 13 amino acids. Germline CDR1 is PRHDT and CDR2 is FYEKMQ (reference sequence). The germline V and J ends were trimmed by 2 bases and 7 bases, with 9 bases remaining between them. The CDR3 DNA reads as TGTGCCAGCAGCTTATGGATTTGGAATGAGCAGTTCTTC. It translates to CASSLWIWNEQFF.

In this sample, this clonotype turned up a few times. V gene TRBV4-2 combines with J gene TRBJ2-2; possibly TRBD1 or TRBD2 for D (5 bases each). Germline V CDR1 and CDR2: LGHNA, YNFKEQ. Trimming took 0 bases from V and 6 from J, leaving 20 bases between them. The CDR3 sequence is 18 residues long. CDR3 DNA sequence: TGTGCCAGCAGCCAAGATTATGAGGGGCCCCGCCTGGCCGGGGAGCTGTTTTTT. Protein sequence: CASSQDYEGPRLAGELFF.

The rearrangement uses TRBV12-3 or TRBV12-4 and TRBJ2-3; TRBD2 aligns across 10 bases. V lost 2 bases and J lost 4; bases outside the gene matches: 3. The CDR3 runs 15 residues. CDR3 in DNA: TGTGCCAGCAGTTTACGGAGCGGGAGGGCAGATACGCAGTATTTT. This codes for CASSLRSGRADTQYF.

This rearrangement joins TRBV27 to TRBJ1-2; D is unresolved. Germline V gene lookup returns CDR1 MNHEY and CDR2 SMNVEV (reference sequence). V shed 6 bases and J shed 4 bases, with 12 bases lying between them. CDR3 size: 13 residues. As DNA, the CDR3 is TGTGCCAGCAGAGATGCAGGAAGCTATGGCTACACCTTC. This sequence encodes CASRDAGSYGYTF.

A few counts support this clonotype. The chain employs TRBV20-1 and TRBJ1-6, with D perhaps TRBD1 (6 bases). Trimming left V 2 bases short and J 7 bases short, with 12 bases between. CDR3 length: 14 residues. CDR1 DFQATT and CDR2 SNEGSKA come from the germline V gene (reference sequence). Here the CDR3 reads CSARPTGGNSPLHF. CDR3 DNA sequence: TGCAGTGCTAGACCCACCGGGGGCAATTCACCCCTCCACTTT.

This clonotype was counted between two and nine times. The rearrangement links TRBV12-3 or TRBV12-4 to TRBJ2-2; 8 bases match TRBD1. The CDR3 has 13 residues. J was trimmed by 6 bases and V by 5 bases; bases with no gene match: 2. CDR3 protein: CASSLGQAGELFF. The CDR3 DNA reads TGTGCCAGCAGTCTGGGACAGGCCGGGGAGCTGTTTTTT.

The table lists this clonotype with a few counts. The CDR3 region has the DNA TGTGCCAGCAGTTACCCCTCCGGGCCCGGGGAGACCCAGTACTTC. It specifies CASSYPSGPGETQYF. The rearrangement joins TRBV6-2 or TRBV6-3 to TRBJ2-5, with D unresolved. V lost 2 bases, J lost 5 bases, and 15 bases lay in between. This CDR3 region has 15 residues. Germline CDR1 reads MNHEY; CDR2 reads SVGEGT.

V gene TRBV5-1 combines with J gene TRBJ2-7; TRBD2 matches 7 bases. V lost 0 bases to trimming and J lost 3 bases; unmatched junction nucleotides: 6. The CDR3 consists of 15 residues. CDR1 is SGHRS and CDR2 is YFSETQ in the germline V gene. CDR3 nucleotides: TGCGCCAGCAGCTTGGTGGTGGGGGGGAACTACGAGCAGTACTTC. Its translation is CASSLVVGGNYEQYF.

There are a few counts of this clonotype. V is TRBV20-1 and J is TRBJ1-1; 7 bases fit TRBD1. V gave up 5 bases and J gave up 1 base; unmatched junction bases: 10. Germline assignment: CDR1 DFQATT and CDR2 SNEGSKA (reference sequence). This CDR3 comprises 15 residues. Here the CDR3 DNA reads TGCAGTGCTCCTGGGACAGCTCCTCCGAACACTGAAGCTTTCTTT. Protein: CSAPGTAPPNTEAFF.

This clonotype came up a few times. This chain's CDR3 is CASSLGLNTDTQYF. The CDR3 nucleotides read TGTGCCAGCAGCTTAGGACTGAACACAGATACGCAGTATTTT. The chain recombines TRBV7-2 with TRBJ2-3; D call uncertain. The CDR3 loop spans 14 amino acids. The V end was cut by 1 base, the J end by 2 bases, with 7 bases between. CDR1 and CDR2 from the germline V gene are SGHTA and FQGNSA.

This clonotype was detected a few times. V gene TRBV15 combines with J gene TRBJ1-2; D gene unclear. Germline V gene data show CDR1 as LNHNV and CDR2 as YYDKDF (reference sequence). The V end lost 0 bases, the J end lost 4 bases, and 15 bases lay between the germline ends. CDR3 size: 16 residues. CDR3 sequence reads: CATSRELTTGLYGYTF. The DNA of the CDR3 is TGTGCCACCAGCAGAGAGTTGACTACTGGTCTCTATGGCTACACCTTC.

This clonotype was detected many times. This chain links TRBV6-5 with TRBJ1-2; 9 positions agree with TRBD1. The CDR3 runs 14 residues. Looked up from germline, CDR1 is MNHEY and CDR2 is SVGAGI. Germline trimming cut 5 bases from V and 7 bases from J; bases unmatched to any gene: 8. The CDR3, as DNA: TGTGCCAGCAGTGGCACAGGGGGCTTGGTTGGCTACACCTTC. This codes for CASSGTGGLVGYTF.

The chain employs TRBV10-1 and TRBJ2-2; D is unclear. The CDR3 is made up of 14 amino acids. V dropped 3 bases and J dropped 5 bases, with 10 bases sitting between them. Per the germline V gene, CDR1 is WNHNN and CDR2 is SYGVQD (reference sequence). For the CDR3, the DNA is TGCGCCAGCAGTGAACCCGAGTGGACCGGGGAGCTGTTTTTT. It translates to CASSEPEWTGELFF.

The rearrangement uses TRBV5-8 and TRBJ1-1; D may be TRBD1 (6 bases). The germline gives CDR1 SGHTS, CDR2 YDEGEE. V was clipped by 0 bases and J by 0 bases, with 12 bases between them. This CDR3 has 16 residues. CDR3 DNA sequence: TGTGCCAGCAGCTTGGACGGGGGCGGGGTGAACACTGAAGCTTTCTTT. Residues: CASSLDGGGVNTEAFF.

This clonotype appeared a few times. In DNA form, the CDR3 reads TGTGCCACCAGCATCGATCACCAAGAGACCCAGTACTTC. Residues: CATSIDHQETQYF. The V and J genes are TRBV15 and TRBJ2-5; unclear D gene. Germline V gene data show CDR1 as LNHNV and CDR2 as YYDKDF (reference sequence). Trimming took 4 bases from V and 0 from J, leaving 6 bases between them. This CDR3 is built from 13 residues.

This clonotype was seen only a few times. The gene calls are TRBV3-1 and TRBJ1-1; TRBD1 matches 7 bases. Germline values: CDR1 LGHDT, CDR2 YNNKEL (reference sequence). With V trimmed by 0 bases and J by 7 bases, 14 bases remained unmatched. The length of the CDR3 is 17 residues. The CDR3 reads CASSQDLAQGSLGEAFF. The CDR3 region has the DNA TGTGCCAGCAGCCAAGATCTGGCACAGGGGAGTTTAGGTGAAGCTTTCTTT.

This clonotype was picked up a small number of times. The chain joins TRBV4-1 to TRBJ2-4; TRBD1 matches 7 bases. This CDR3 comprises 17 residues. Looked up from germline, CDR1 is MGHRA and CDR2 is YSYEKL. Trimming at V came to 0 bases and at J to 4 bases, leaving 9 bases not matched to a gene. The CDR3 DNA reads as TGCGCCAGCAGCCAAGAGAGAGTAGGGGACAGTAAAAACATTCAGTACTTC. It yields the protein CASSQERVGDSKNIQYF.

V and J are TRBV15 and TRBJ1-4, with 10 bases fitting TRBD1. The CDR3 is 14 residues long. Trimming cost V 5 bases and J 5 bases; bases outside gene matches: 2. The germline gives CDR1 LNHNV, CDR2 YYDKDF (reference sequence). This CDR3 reads CATSPGQGNEKLFF. CDR3 DNA sequence: TGTGCCACCAGCCCGGGACAGGGGAATGAAAAACTGTTTTTT.

The table lists this clonotype with a few counts. The J gene is TRBJ2-3, the V gene TRBV7-8; unclear D gene. This CDR3 is 12 amino acids long. V was trimmed by 0 bases and J by 5 bases, leaving 3 bases between them. The germline V gene has CDR1 SGHVS and CDR2 FQNEAQ. The CDR3 region is CASSLAKDTQYF. Written as DNA, the CDR3 is TGTGCCAGCAGCTTAGCGAAAGATACGCAGTATTTT.

The chain joins TRBV3-1 to TRBJ2-3, with no clear D. Germline CDR1 and CDR2: LGHDT and YNNKEL (reference sequence). The CDR3 spans 15 residues. V dropped 4 bases and J dropped 4 bases, with 15 bases sitting between them. CDR3 sequence reads: CASSLRPGLADTQYF. In DNA, the CDR3 is TGTGCCAGCAGCCTTCGACCCGGGTTGGCAGATACGCAGTATTTT.

This clonotype turned up a few times. This sequence joins TRBV20-1 and TRBJ1-2, with D unresolved. V was pared by 1 base and J by 7 bases, with 13 bases between. The CDR3 has 13 amino acids. Germline CDR1 is DFQATT and CDR2 is SNEGSKA (reference sequence). CDR3: CSARGRRFGGYTF. The CDR3 region has the DNA TGCAGTGCTAGAGGCCGACGATTTGGTGGCTACACCTTC.

The gene calls are TRBV7-9 and TRBJ2-3; 7 bases align to TRBD2. The CDR3 runs 16 residues. Germline CDR1 SEHNR, CDR2 FQNEAQ (reference sequence). V lost 3 bases, J lost 1 base, and 7 bases stayed unmatched. CDR3 sequence reads: CASSLGRDYRTDTQYF. The CDR3 bases are TGTGCCAGCAGCTTGGGGAGGGATTACCGCACAGATACGCAGTATTTT.

The V gene is TRBV18, the J gene TRBJ1-5; D remains ambiguous. Germline CDR1 is KGHSH and CDR2 is LQKENI. The CDR3 runs to 17 residues. Trimming took 0 bases from V and 11 from J, leaving 23 bases between them. The CDR3 bases are TGTGCCAGCTCACCACCGTCTTCAGGCAGCTCTCCATGGGCCCAGCATTTT. This sequence encodes CASSPPSSGSSPWAQHF.

This clonotype came up a few times. The V and J genes are TRBV12-3 or TRBV12-4 and TRBJ2-3; 7 bases map to TRBD2. The CDR3 length is 15 residues. V dropped 3 bases and J dropped 3; count of bases not matched to a gene: 6. DNA of the CDR3: TGTGCCAGCAGTTTGGTTTGGCGGGGGACAGATACGCAGTATTTT. Its protein product is CASSLVWRGTDTQYF.

This clonotype was observed a few times. V usage is TRBV5-1 and J usage is TRBJ1-1; D is perhaps TRBD1 (5 bases). This CDR3 comprises 17 residues. V lost 2 bases and J lost 3, with 20 bases in between. Looked up from germline, CDR1 is SGHRS and CDR2 is YFSETQ. Here the CDR3 DNA reads TGCGCCAGCAGCTTCTCCAGGGTGGGACTAGTTCACACTGAAGCTTTCTTT. Amino acids: CASSFSRVGLVHTEAFF.

This clonotype was recorded a few times. V gene TRBV3-1 combines with J gene TRBJ2-3, with D perhaps matching TRBD2 (5 bases). With 6 bases removed from V and 4 bases from J, the gap between germline ends came to 14 bases. The CDR3 is 14 amino acids. Germline CDR1 LGHDT, CDR2 YNNKEL (reference sequence). CDR3 loop: CASSPGFGSDTQYF. The CDR3 region has the DNA TGTGCCAGCAGTCCGGGATTCGGATCAGATACGCAGTATTTT.

This rearrangement joins TRBV5-1 to TRBJ1-1, with D maybe TRBD1 (6 bases). CDR3 length: 13 amino acids. V was pared by 2 bases and J by 6 bases, with 11 bases between. Germline V gives CDR1 SGHRS, CDR2 YFSETQ. The chain's CDR3 is CASSFGGGSEAFF. CDR3 in DNA: TGCGCCAGCAGCTTTGGTGGGGGCTCTGAAGCTTTCTTT. Full variable domain (missing parts from reference TRBV5-1 and TRBJ1-1): KAGVTQTPRYLIKTRGQQVTLSCSPISGHRSVSWYQQTPGQGLQFLFEYFSETQRNKGNFPGRFSGRQFSNSRSEMNVSTLELGDSALYLCASSFGGGSEAFFGQGTRLTVV.